Each of the 7 T cell receptor beta chains below was sequenced from the same sample in a study of cytomegalovirus exposure and HLA in healthy donors listed by TCRdb under 2017. Preparation of the library involved the immunoSEQ multiplex PCR assay. A mixture of 60 forward primers for TCR Vbeta segments and 13 reverse primers for TCR Jbeta segments was used in the multiplex PCR. Held by TCRdb, this immuneACCESS table contains in-frame sequences only and omits some clones. Under half of the omission traces to an unresolved V gene where checked; the cause of the rest is unknown. The sample table contains about 43,000 clones; only one count was recorded for about 60% of them. Jointly, the top ten make up about 8.5% of the sample. Sequences were obtained from PBMCs. The receptors were gathered from a human donor in good health.

This clone was found a few times. The rearrangement joins TRBV5-1 to TRBJ2-1, with 10 bases aligning to TRBD2. Germline CDR1 SGHRS, CDR2 YFSETQ. This CDR3 contains 11 residues. V shed 4 bases and J 14 bases; nucleotides not matched to a gene: 3. CDR3 sequence (DNA): TGCGCCAGCAGCCCCGGGACTAGCGAGTTCTTC. It encodes CASSPGTSEFF. The whole variable domain, remainder taken from reference TRBV5-1 and TRBJ2-1, is KAGVTQTPRYLIKTRGQQVTLSCSPISGHRSVSWYQQTPGQGLQFLFEYFSETQRNKGNFPGRFSGRQFSNSRSEMNVSTLELGDSALYLCASSPGTSEFFGPGTRLTVL.

The V gene is TRBV5-4, the J gene TRBJ1-3; D possibly corresponds to TRBD1 (6 bases). Germline lookup yields CDR1 SGHNT and CDR2 YYREEE (reference sequence). The CDR3 contains 16 residues. Trimming shortened V by 4 bases and J by 2 bases, and 16 bases separated the two germline ends. The CDR3 nucleotides read TGTGCCAGCAGCGACGGCTGGACAGACGCTGGAAACACCATATATTTT. Residues: CASSDGWTDAGNTIYF.

The chain recombines TRBV7-2 with TRBJ2-3; 11 bases line up with TRBD2. This CDR3 comprises 17 residues. The V and J ends lost 3 bases and 4 bases, in that order; junction bases with no gene match: 9. Germline-derived CDR1 and CDR2 are SGHTA and FQGNSA. CDR3 sequence reads: CASSFLAGGGRADTQYF. In DNA form, the CDR3 reads TGTGCCAGCAGCTTCCTAGCGGGGGGAGGGCGGGCAGATACGCAGTATTTT.

CDR3 sequence reads: CASTWTRGGTDTQYF. The CDR3 DNA reads as TGTGCCAGCACCTGGACCCGGGGGGGCACAGATACGCAGTATTTT. The chain carries TRBV27 and TRBJ2-3; 7 bases are a match to TRBD2. The CDR3 has 15 residues. The junction had 8 bases not matched to a gene; V was cut back by 7 bases and J by 1 base. Per the germline V gene, CDR1 is MNHEY and CDR2 is SMNVEV (reference sequence).

The chain couples TRBV28 to TRBJ1-4, with D perhaps TRBD1 (6 bases). Germline assignment: CDR1 MDHEN and CDR2 SYDVKM. V lost 1 base, J lost 3 bases, and 15 bases lay in between. CDR3 length: 17 residues. CDR3 residues: CASSLSQGTLANEKLFF. In DNA, the CDR3 is TGTGCCAGCAGTTTATCTCAGGGGACGCTCGCTAATGAAAAACTGTTTTTT. The variable domain in full, with the rest retrieved from reference TRBV28 and TRBJ1-4, is DVKVTQSSRYLVKRTGEKVFLECVQDMDHENMFWYRQDPGLGLRLIYFSYDVKMKEKGDIPEGYSVSREKKERFSLILESASTNQTSMYLCASSLSQGTLANEKLFFGSGTQLSVL.

The genes are TRBV11-2 and TRBJ2-7; D is undetermined. Trimming took 5 bases from V and 0 from J, leaving 14 bases between them. Germline lookup yields CDR1 SGHAT and CDR2 FQNNGV. The CDR3 length is 15 residues. CDR3 protein: CASSRDIADSYEQYF. CDR3 in DNA: TGTGCCAGCAGCCGAGACATCGCAGACTCCTACGAGCAGTACTTC.

The chain uses TRBV4-1 and TRBJ1-1, with no clear D. Looked up from germline, CDR1 is MGHRA and CDR2 is YSYEKL. Trimming stripped 1 base from V and 10 bases from J, with 13 bases between. CDR3 size: 13 residues. The DNA of the CDR3 is TGCGCCAGCAGCCAAGTTCGAGGCGCTGCAGCTTTCTTT. Translated: CASSQVRGAAAFF.